This record concerns one T cell receptor (beta chain) sequence. After extraction with the RNeasy kit, about 0.45 to 1 ug of the RNA was reverse transcribed using random hexamers. The method of amplification for TCR beta CDR3 was immunoSEQ multiplex PCR, covering 54 Vbeta and 13 Jbeta. TCRdb fed the immunoSEQ multiplex PCR reads into MiXCR, producing one record per CDR3 protein. This sample has more than 250,000 distinct CDR3 sequences, with around 92% found just once. The data belong to a study of CD8 T cells in Susac syndrome. V lost 0 bases and J 1 base, leaving 10 bases between the germline ends. The CDR3 extends over 15 amino acids. Germline CDR1 SQVTM, CDR2 ANQGSEA. CD8+ and CD4+ T cells from blood underwent TCR beta sequencing. The authors negatively isolated CD8+ and CD4+ T cells and FACS-enriched TEMRA cells.

This sequence joins TRBV29-1 and TRBJ2-4; D might be TRBD1 or TRBD2, each matching 6 bases. The clonotype originates from a human donor with multiple sclerosis. Sequences were obtained from CD4+ T cells from PBMCs. CDR3 amino acids: CSVEEGGMAKNIQYF. As DNA, the CDR3 is TGCAGCGTTGAAGAAGGGGGGATGGCCAAAAACATTCAGTACTTC.